Each of the 26 T cell receptor beta chains below was sequenced from the same sample in a study of T cells in Graves' hyperthyroidism and ophthalmopathy. Authors of the study amplified TCR beta CDR3 regions from RNA transcripts. Primed by the HTBI set, a first-round RT-PCR was run on the TCR CDR3. MiXCR, applied by TCRdb to the multiplex PCR reads, yields one record per CDR3 protein. The sample has some 600,000 distinct CDR3 sequences; approximately 15% are singletons. Source material: blood. The receptors were sampled from a woman in her thirties with Graves' hyperthyroidism that later progressed to Graves' ophthalmopathy.

This clonotype was counted ten times or more. This rearrangement joins TRBV12-3 or TRBV12-4 to TRBJ2-5; 10 positions match TRBD1. The CDR3 spans 14 residues. The V segment lost 6 bases and the J segment 5 bases; nucleotides outside the gene matches: 6. The CDR3 reads CASRPTGGLETQYF. Here the CDR3 DNA reads TGTGCCAGCAGACCGACAGGGGGCTTGGAGACCCAGTACTTC.

This clonotype was detected ten times or more. This chain links TRBV19 with TRBJ2-7, with D maybe TRBD2 (5 bases). Deletions cut 4 bases from V and 1 base from J, with 11 bases between. Germline CDR1 is LNHDA and CDR2 is SQIVND (reference sequence). The CDR3 covers 14 residues. The CDR3 DNA follows: TGTGCCAGTAGTAGGGTGCCGGGATCCTACGAGCAGTACTTC. It yields the protein CASSRVPGSYEQYF.

The rearrangement joins TRBV12-3 or TRBV12-4 to TRBJ1-1, with no clear D. This CDR3 region has 13 residues. V lost 2 bases to trimming and J lost 5 bases, with 9 bases between them. As DNA, the CDR3 is TGTGCCAGCAGTTTAAACCGGGAAACTGAAGCTTTCTTT. It is translated as CASSLNRETEAFF.

This clonotype came up many times. V and J are TRBV20-1 and TRBJ2-7; possible D gene TRBD1, 6 bases. Trimming took off 3 bases at V and 3 bases at J, with 21 bases between the two ends. Germline values: CDR1 DFQATT, CDR2 SNEGSKA (reference sequence). This CDR3 has 16 amino acids. The CDR3 DNA is TGCAGTGCTAGTTCAGGGGCAGGGGCTTCCCACTACGAGCAGTACTTC. Protein product: CSASSGAGASHYEQYF.

This clonotype was counted many times. V and J are TRBV19 and TRBJ1-1; D remains unclear. The CDR3 spans 11 residues. V lost 5 bases and J lost 3, with 4 bases in between. CDR1 is LNHDA and CDR2 is SQIVND in the germline V gene (reference sequence). Written as DNA, the CDR3 is TGTGCCAGTAGTCCCCACACTGAAGCTTTCTTT. It is translated as CASSPHTEAFF.

This clonotype was seen ten or more times. The gene calls are TRBV28 and TRBJ1-2, with a possible D match to TRBD1 (6 bases). The CDR3 is 14 residues long. Trimming took 5 bases from V and 0 from J, leaving 10 bases between them. Germline CDR1 and CDR2: MDHEN and SYDVKM. CDR3 nucleotides: TGTGCCAGCAGTACCCGGACAGCTAACTATGGCTACACCTTC. Translated: CASSTRTANYGYTF.

There are many counts of this clonotype. The chain carries TRBV10-3 and TRBJ1-6; D ambiguous. Deletions cut 6 bases from V and 6 bases from J, with 12 bases between. The germline CDR1 and CDR2 sequences are ENHRY and SYGVKD. CDR3 size: 14 residues. In nucleotides, the CDR3 is TGTGCCATCAGCGCCAACGCCCTTAATTCACCCCTCCACTTT. It codes for CAISANALNSPLHF.

The sample holds many counts of this clonotype. This chain uses TRBV10-3 with TRBJ1-6; 9 nucleotides match TRBD1. The V and J ends lost 6 bases and 9 bases, in that order; junction bases with no gene match: 9. CDR1 and CDR2 (germline): ENHRY, SYGVKD. The CDR3 is 15 amino acids. This CDR3 is CAIRRDREVRSPLHF. The DNA for the CDR3 is TGTGCCATCAGACGGGACAGGGAGGTTCGTTCACCCCTCCACTTT.

This clonotype was observed many times. V is TRBV11-2 and J is TRBJ1-4; TRBD1 matches at 7 bases. Germline loops: CDR1 SGHAT, CDR2 FQNNGV. There are 16 residues in the CDR3. V was pared by 3 bases and J by 4 bases, with 8 bases of the junction left unmatched. The CDR3 bases are TGTGCCAGCAGCTTTGGTCAGGGGGGAATTAATGAAAAACTGTTTTTT. The encoded protein is CASSFGQGGINEKLFF.

This clonotype was detected many times. The chain carries TRBV11-2 and TRBJ2-1; 7 nucleotides match TRBD2. This CDR3 has 15 amino acids. V lost 7 bases and J lost 1; bases outside the gene matches: 7. Germline CDR1 is SGHAT and CDR2 is FQNNGV. CDR3 loop: CASNPLSGSYNEQFF. The DNA of the CDR3 is TGTGCCAGCAACCCCCTTAGCGGGTCCTACAATGAGCAGTTCTTC.

The J gene is TRBJ1-4, the V gene TRBV7-9; D is ambiguous. Germline CDR1 and CDR2: SEHNR and FQNEAQ (reference sequence). The CDR3 has 13 amino acids. Trimming left V 5 bases short and J 4 bases short, with 8 bases between. Written as DNA, the CDR3 is TGTGCCAGCAGCCAGGACGTTAATGAAAAACTGTTTTTT. Translating it yields CASSQDVNEKLFF.

V usage is TRBV19 and J usage is TRBJ1-4; D ambiguous. The CDR3 spans 16 residues. Trimming took off 6 bases at V and 0 bases at J, with 14 bases between the two ends. The germline V gene has CDR1 LNHDA and CDR2 SQIVND (reference sequence). The CDR3 DNA follows: TGTGCCAGTAGCCACGATTTTCAGACAACTAATGAAAAACTGTTTTTT. It specifies CASSHDFQTTNEKLFF.

Worth noting for this clonotype: The junction does not match germline at one end; this may be a read error. CDR3 bases: TGTGCCAGCAGTGAAATGGGTTATGGCAATCAGCCCCAGCCTTTT. Protein product: CASSEMGYGNQPQPF. The J gene is TRBJ1-5, the V gene TRBV6-1; D not resolved. The CDR3 contains 15 residues. Germline CDR1 is MNHNS and CDR2 is SASEGT.

This clonotype was recorded many times. The CDR3 bases are TGTGCCAGCAGGGGAGCACGGGTAGAGACCCAGTACTTC. As protein: CASRGARVETQYF. The chain recombines TRBV2 with TRBJ2-5, with D tentatively TRBD2 (5 bases). CDR1 is SNHLY, CDR2 FYNNEI, per germline. This CDR3 has 13 amino acids. The ends were cut back, 6 bases at V and 4 bases at J, with 12 bases in the middle.

This clonotype was picked up many times. The chain joins TRBV27 to TRBJ1-2; no definite D call. This CDR3 has 12 amino acids. The germline CDR1 and CDR2 sequences are MNHEY and SMNVEV (reference sequence). The V and J ends lost 6 bases and 3 bases respectively, with 8 bases between them. CDR3 sequence (DNA): TGTGCCAGCAGCAGCCAGCACTATGGCTACACCTTC. Protein: CASSSQHYGYTF.

This clonotype was detected many times. V gene TRBV12-3 or TRBV12-4 combines with J gene TRBJ1-4; unclear D gene. The V and J ends lost 2 bases and 8 bases respectively, with 9 bases between them. The CDR3 is 13 amino acids. The CDR3 here is CASSLYLNEKLFF. CDR3 sequence (DNA): TGTGCCAGCAGTTTATATCTAAACGAAAAACTGTTTTTT.

Concerning this clonotype: This may be a read error, as it is one base from a much larger clone. The chain employs TRBV18 and TRBJ2-5; D possibly corresponds to TRBD1 (6 bases). Germline V gene data show CDR1 as KGHSH and CDR2 as LQKENI. The CDR3 extends over 15 amino acids. CDR3 protein: CASSPPQGKGENQYF. The DNA of the CDR3 is TGTGCCAGCTCACCCCCTCAGGGGAAGGGGGAGAACCAGTACTTC.

This clonotype was seen repeatedly, ten times or more. The chain joins TRBV6-1 to TRBJ2-7; D may be TRBD1 (6 bases). CDR1 MNHNS and CDR2 SASEGT come from the germline V gene. There are 12 residues in the CDR3. The ends were cut back, 10 bases at V and 4 bases at J, with 14 bases in the middle. The DNA for the CDR3 is TGTGCCACCCGGACAGCCTCTTACGAGCAGTACTTC. Amino acids: CATRTASYEQYF.

This clonotype was counted at least ten times. The chain recombines TRBV18 with TRBJ2-3; TRBD1 is a possible D gene (6 bases). CDR3 length: 14 residues. CDR1 and CDR2 (germline): KGHSH, LQKENI. The V and J ends lost 3 bases and 0 bases respectively, with 7 bases between them. In DNA form, the CDR3 reads TGTGCCAGCTCACCGGACAGTAGCACAGATACGCAGTATTTT. Its protein product is CASSPDSSTDTQYF.

There are many counts of this clonotype. V usage is TRBV28 and J usage is TRBJ2-7; the match to TRBD1 covers 8 bases. The CDR3 runs to 17 residues. The V segment lost 2 bases and the J segment 6 bases; nucleotides outside the gene matches: 15. From germline, CDR1 is MDHEN and CDR2 SYDVKM. Written as DNA, the CDR3 is TGTGCCAGCAGTTTAAAGGGCCAGGGGGCGCTTTTAGCCGAGCAGTACTTC. Protein: CASSLKGQGALLAEQYF.

As for this clonotype: Given a much more abundant clone one base away, this may be a read error. This rearrangement joins TRBV28 to TRBJ1-4; D ambiguous. V was cut by 6 bases and J by 0 bases, with 17 bases left in between. The CDR3 spans 17 residues. Germline values: CDR1 MDHEN, CDR2 SYDVKM. The CDR3 spells CASRGRSFSTTNEKLFF. In nucleotides, the CDR3 is TGTGCCAGCAGAGGCAGGAGCTTTTCGACAACTAATGAAAAACTGTTTTTT.

This clonotype was observed a handful of times. The CDR3 DNA follows: TGTGCCTGGGGCCCTTCGGTTACAGATACGCAGTATTTT. Translation: CAWGPSVTDTQYF. The V gene is TRBV30, the J gene TRBJ2-3; D uncertain. Germline CDR1 GTSNPN, CDR2 SVGIG (reference sequence). The CDR3 is 13 amino acids. V lost 5 bases, J lost 3 bases, and 12 bases lay in between.

There are many counts of this clonotype. V gene TRBV5-1 combines with J gene TRBJ1-1; 9 bases align to TRBD1. V shed 4 bases and J 4 bases; nucleotides not matched to a gene: 11. CDR3 size: 16 residues. Germline CDR1 SGHRS, CDR2 YFSETQ. CDR3 sequence reads: CASSPGTGRESTEAFF. In DNA form, the CDR3 reads TGCGCCAGCAGCCCCGGGACAGGGAGGGAGAGCACTGAAGCTTTCTTT. The full variable domain, rest sourced from reference TRBV5-1 and TRBJ1-1, is KAGVTQTPRYLIKTRGQQVTLSCSPISGHRSVSWYQQTPGQGLQFLFEYFSETQRNKGNFPGRFSGRQFSNSRSEMNVSTLELGDSALYLCASSPGTGRESTEAFFGQGTRLTVV.

This clonotype was seen at least ten times. The chain links TRBV12-3 or TRBV12-4 to TRBJ1-3; D is perhaps TRBD1 (5 bases). This CDR3 region has 15 residues. V lost 8 bases, J lost 0 bases, and 14 bases lay in between. The chain's CDR3 is CASRPRASSGNTIYF. The CDR3 DNA follows: TGTGCCAGCCGACCCAGGGCAAGCTCTGGAAACACCATATATTTT.

This chain uses TRBV5-1 with TRBJ2-7, with D possibly TRBD1 on 6 matching bases. CDR1 is SGHRS and CDR2 is YFSETQ in the germline V gene. V was pared by 4 bases and J by 5 bases, with 7 bases between. The length of the CDR3 is 11 residues. The CDR3 loop reads CASSTGHEQYF. DNA of the CDR3: TGCGCCAGCAGCACAGGGCACGAGCAGTACTTC.

The CDR3 DNA follows: TGTGCCAGCAGCCGGGCGGGAGCGGTCACAGATACGCAGTATTTT. This encodes CASSRAGAVTDTQYF. The chain links TRBV7-3 to TRBJ2-3, with TRBD2 matching over 7 bases. Germline V gives CDR1 SGHTA, CDR2 FQGTGA. This CDR3 is built from 15 residues. The V gene end was trimmed by 5 bases and the J gene end by 2 bases; junction bases not matched to a gene: 7. Based on the CDR3 plus reference TRBV7-3 and TRBJ2-3, the full variable domain is GAGVSQTPSNKVTEKGKYVELRCDPISGHTALYWYRQSLGQGPEFLIYFQGTGAADDSGLPNDRFFAVRPEGSVSTLKIQRTERGDSAVYLCASSRAGAVTDTQYFGPGTRLTVL.